The 21 T cell receptor beta chains in this list originate from one sample, sequenced in a study of T cell changes during pregnancy in multiple sclerosis. Generated by immunoSEQ multiplex PCR, the TCRdb table keeps only in-frame clones and is missing some. The data hold about 17,000 clones, with 80% to 90% observed a single time. The source was CD8+ T cells from peripheral blood mononuclear cells, collected in the third trimester of pregnancy. The source of these receptors is a female donor in good health, enrolled as a control in a pregnancy study.

This sequence joins TRBV6-1 and TRBJ1-6; 10 bases fit TRBD1. The V segment lost 2 bases and the J segment 7 bases; nucleotides outside the gene matches: 2. The germline gives CDR1 MNHNS, CDR2 SASEGT. The CDR3 has 15 residues. CDR3 in amino acids: CASSEPGQGNSPLHF. For the CDR3, the DNA is TGTGCCAGCAGTGAACCGGGACAGGGGAATTCACCCCTCCACTTT.

The V gene is TRBV7-8, the J gene TRBJ2-7; possibly TRBD1 for D (6 bases). The germline V gene encodes CDR1 SGHVS and CDR2 FQNEAQ. The germline V and J ends were trimmed by 0 bases and 3 bases, with 9 bases remaining between them. The CDR3 consists of 14 residues. Written as DNA, the CDR3 is TGTGCCAGCAGCTTAGCGCAACAGGGCTACGAGCAGTACTTC. Translating gives CASSLAQQGYEQYF.

The gene calls are TRBV4-1 and TRBJ2-3, with 15 bases fitting TRBD2. V was clipped by 2 bases and J by 3 bases; unmatched bases: 9. The CDR3 has 19 amino acids. Germline values: CDR1 MGHRA, CDR2 YSYEKL. The CDR3 here is CASSQTGTSGRRGTDTQYF. CDR3 coding DNA: TGCGCCAGCAGCCAAACCGGGACTAGCGGGAGGAGGGGTACAGATACGCAGTATTTT.

The chain joins TRBV12-1 to TRBJ1-5. TRBV12-1 is labeled a pseudogene. This CDR3 has 11 residues. The CDR3 nucleotides are TGTGCCAGCAGCCTCCGTCAGCCCCAGCATTTT. The encoded protein is CASSLRQPQHF.

The chain joins TRBV7-2 to TRBJ2-6, with 8 nucleotides matching TRBD1. The CDR3 consists of 17 residues. After removal of 2 bases from V and 7 bases from J, the junction contained 10 bases not matched to a gene. Per germline, CDR1 SGHTA and CDR2 FQGNSA. The CDR3 loop reads CASSLQGAFSSANVLTF. DNA for the CDR3: TGTGCCAGCAGCTTACAGGGGGCGTTCTCTTCAGCCAACGTCCTGACTTTC.

This clone showed up just once. The chain has TRBV4-2 and TRBJ2-5, with 9 bases lining up with TRBD2. Germline V gives CDR1 LGHNA, CDR2 YNFKEQ. V gave up 0 bases and J gave up 1 base; unmatched junction bases: 0. The CDR3 consists of 15 residues. The CDR3 sequence: CASSQERGGQETQYF. The CDR3 DNA sequence: TGTGCCAGCAGCCAAGAGCGGGGGGGCCAAGAGACCCAGTACTTC.

The CDR3 DNA follows: TGTGCCAGCAGTTTATCTACTTCCGGGGAGCTGTTTTTT. This translates into CASSLSTSGELFF. The rearrangement joins TRBV27 to TRBJ2-2; D unclear. Germline-derived CDR1 and CDR2 are MNHEY and SMNVEV (reference sequence). Between the trimmed V and J ends, which lost 0 bases and 6 bases, there was a span of 5 bases. The CDR3 runs to 13 residues.

The rearrangement links TRBV4-3 to TRBJ2-7; 7 nucleotides align to TRBD2. Losses at the gene ends were 0 bases for V and 3 bases for J; bases not matched to a gene: 8. The CDR3 sequence is 16 residues long. Germline V CDR1 and CDR2: LGHNA, YSLEER. For the CDR3, the DNA is TGCGCCAGCAGCCAAGATTCGGGCGGCGGGAGCTACGAGCAGTACTTC. Residues: CASSQDSGGGSYEQYF.

CDR3 sequence (DNA): TGTGCCAGCAGTGAAACCTCGGGGGGACGGCAACCCCTCCACTTT. Amino acids: CASSETSGGRQPLHF. The rearrangement links TRBV2 to TRBJ1-6; weak D call: TRBD1 (5 bases). The CDR3 spans 15 residues. Per germline, CDR1 SNHLY and CDR2 FYNNEI. Between the trimmed V and J ends, which lost 2 bases and 12 bases, there was a span of 17 bases.

CDR3 sequence: CASSLGAGLTDTQYF. CDR3 DNA sequence: TGTGCCAGCAGCTTAGGAGCGGGGCTCACAGATACGCAGTATTTT. The chain carries TRBV13 and TRBJ2-3; 7 nucleotides line up with TRBD2. Germline values: CDR1 PRHDT, CDR2 FYEKMQ (reference sequence). V lost 0 bases to trimming and J lost 2 bases; unmatched junction nucleotides: 2. The length of the CDR3 is 15 residues. The full variable domain, in which reference TRBV13 and TRBJ2-3 provide the parts outside the CDR3, is AAGVIQSPRHLIKEKRETATLKCYPIPRHDTVYWYQQGPGQDPQFLISFYEKMQSDKGSIPDRFSAQQFSDYHSELNMSSLELGDSALYFCASSLGAGLTDTQYFGPGTRLTVL.

The V gene is TRBV4-1, the J gene TRBJ1-4; a weak D match, TRBD1 (5 bases). The CDR3 runs to 16 residues. Between the trimmed V and J ends, which lost 4 bases and 8 bases, there was a span of 20 bases. Looked up from germline, CDR1 is MGHRA and CDR2 is YSYEKL. CDR3 residues: CASSRGEDKPGEKLFF. The CDR3, as DNA: TGCGCCAGCAGCCGGGGGGAGGACAAACCGGGGGAAAAACTGTTTTTT.

The chain uses TRBV6-1 and TRBJ1-4; D call uncertain. Germline assignment: CDR1 MNHNS and CDR2 SASEGT. V dropped 4 bases and J dropped 0 bases, with 18 bases sitting between them. The length of the CDR3 is 18 residues. DNA for the CDR3: TGTGCCAGCAGTGTTTGGCGTTTAGGAGCTGCAACTAATGAAAAACTGTTTTTT. Translated, it gives CASSVWRLGAATNEKLFF.

The chain links TRBV28 to TRBJ1-3; D gene unclear. V lost 2 bases, J lost 0 bases, and 5 bases lay in between. The CDR3 has 14 amino acids. From germline, CDR1 is MDHEN and CDR2 SYDVKM. The chain's CDR3 is CASSLGSSGNTIYF. As DNA, the CDR3 is TGTGCCAGCAGTTTAGGCAGCTCTGGAAACACCATATATTTT.

This chain joins TRBV28 and TRBJ1-1; 10 nucleotides align to TRBD1. Germline trimming cut 5 bases from V and 4 bases from J; bases unmatched to any gene: 1. This CDR3 comprises 13 residues. Germline loops: CDR1 MDHEN, CDR2 SYDVKM. CDR3 residues: CASSDRGRTEAFF. Written as DNA, the CDR3 is TGTGCCAGCAGTGACAGGGGGCGCACTGAAGCTTTCTTT.

The chain recombines TRBV25-1 with TRBJ1-4; tentative D call: TRBD1 (6 bases). In germline, CDR1 is MGHDK, CDR2 SYGVNS. Deletions cut 7 bases from V and 8 bases from J, with 17 bases between. This CDR3 is built from 14 residues. The CDR3 DNA sequence: TGTGCCAGCACCGAAGGGGGGGGCAGAGAAAAACTGTTTTTT. Protein: CASTEGGGREKLFF.

The chain carries TRBV7-9 and TRBJ2-1; D remains unclear. Germline assignment: CDR1 SEHNR and CDR2 FQNEAQ (reference sequence). Trimming removed 1 base at V and 6 bases at J, with 4 bases between. The CDR3 totals 12 residues. DNA of the CDR3: TGTGCCAGCAGCTTAGGACTCAATGAGCAGTTCTTC. Protein: CASSLGLNEQFF.

This clone was observed once. V and J are TRBV2 and TRBJ2-7, with a tentative D call TRBD2 (5 bases). This CDR3 has 13 amino acids. CDR1 and CDR2 (germline): SNHLY, FYNNEI. Trimming stripped 2 bases from V and 3 bases from J, with 8 bases between. The chain's CDR3 is CASSETEDYEQYF. CDR3 coding DNA: TGTGCCAGCAGTGAAACGGAGGACTACGAGCAGTACTTC.

J is TRBJ2-2 and V is TRBV19, with D tentatively TRBD1 (5 bases). Germline-derived CDR1 and CDR2 are LNHDA and SQIVND (reference sequence). With 6 bases removed from V and 3 bases from J, the gap between germline ends came to 11 bases. The CDR3 covers 14 residues. Written as DNA, the CDR3 is TGTGCCAGTAGCCTGGGGCAAGACACCGGGGAGCTGTTTTTT. Its protein is CASSLGQDTGELFF.

This rearrangement joins TRBV4-1 to TRBJ2-3; the D gene is possibly TRBD2 (6 bases). Trimming cost V 2 bases and J 2 bases, with 14 bases left between them. Germline V gene sequence: CDR1 MGHRA, CDR2 YSYEKL. This CDR3 contains 16 residues. The DNA for the CDR3 is TGCGCCAGCAGCCAACAAGGGAGGACCAACACAGATACGCAGTATTTT. This gives the protein CASSQQGRTNTDTQYF.

A single count supports this clone. J is TRBJ2-7 and V is TRBV5-5, with TRBD1 matching over 7 bases. This CDR3 has 14 residues. The V gene end was trimmed by 0 bases and the J gene end by 2 bases; junction bases not matched to a gene: 2. Germline loops: CDR1 SGHKS, CDR2 YYEKEE (reference sequence). CDR3 sequence (DNA): TGTGCCAGCAGCTTGGGGGACAGCCCCTACGAGCAGTACTTC. Encoded protein: CASSLGDSPYEQYF.

This chain connects TRBV7-9 to TRBJ1-4; 8 bases align to TRBD1. Per the germline V gene, CDR1 is SEHNR and CDR2 is FQNEAQ (reference sequence). The CDR3 runs 17 residues. V shed 5 bases, J shed 0 bases, and the junction held 8 bases outside the gene matches. The DNA for the CDR3 is TGTGCCAGCAGCCCCCGGACAGGGACGGCAACTAATGAAAAACTGTTTTTT. The encoded protein is CASSPRTGTATNEKLFF.